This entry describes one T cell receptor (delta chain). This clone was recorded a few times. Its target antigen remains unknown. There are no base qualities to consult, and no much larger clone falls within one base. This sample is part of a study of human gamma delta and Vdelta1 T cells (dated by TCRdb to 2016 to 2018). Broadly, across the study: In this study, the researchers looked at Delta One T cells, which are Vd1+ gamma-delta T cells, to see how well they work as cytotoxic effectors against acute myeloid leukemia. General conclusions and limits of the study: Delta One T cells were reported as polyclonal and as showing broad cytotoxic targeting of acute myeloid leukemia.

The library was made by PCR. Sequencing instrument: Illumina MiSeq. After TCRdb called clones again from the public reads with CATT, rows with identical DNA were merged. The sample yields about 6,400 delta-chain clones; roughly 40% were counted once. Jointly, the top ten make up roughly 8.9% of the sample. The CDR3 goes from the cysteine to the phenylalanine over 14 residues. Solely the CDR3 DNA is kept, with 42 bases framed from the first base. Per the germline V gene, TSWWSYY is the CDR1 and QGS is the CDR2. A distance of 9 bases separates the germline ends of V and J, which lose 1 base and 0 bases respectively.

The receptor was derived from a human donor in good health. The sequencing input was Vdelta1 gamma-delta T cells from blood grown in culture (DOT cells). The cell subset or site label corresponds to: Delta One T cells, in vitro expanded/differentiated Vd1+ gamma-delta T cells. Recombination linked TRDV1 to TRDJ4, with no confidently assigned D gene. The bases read TGTGCTCTTGGGGAACCCCCCGGGGCCAGACCCCTGATCTTT. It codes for CALGEPPGARPLIF.